These T cell receptor beta chains were read from a single sample in a study of OX40 agonist ivuxolimab in advanced cancers. Assay used: immunoSEQ multiplex PCR; TCRdb lists only in-frame clones, some missing. The sample includes 60,000 to 70,000 clones, 75% to 90% seen only once; the top ten take approximately 0.54%. Here the sequenced sample was CD4+ or CD8+ T cells sorted from blood, taken in a trial of the OX40 agonist ivuxolimab. Receptor source: an adult with an advanced solid tumor such as melanoma, head and neck, liver or kidney cancer. Both conserved end residues are part of each CDR3. The D gene is left open where the match is weak. Some rows have no size entry. The others give once, few or many, or a class for an expanded clone.

d_call	v_call	cdr3_length	j_call	clone_size	cdr3_nt	cdr3_aa
.	TRBV28	12	TRBJ1-1	few	TGTGCCAGCGAGGAGCAAGGAAAGGAAGCTTTCTTT	CASEEQGKEAFF
TRBD1	TRBV7-8	13	TRBJ1-2	many	TGTGCCAGCAGCTTAAGACAGGGCTATGGCTACACCTTC	CASSLRQGYGYTF
.	TRBV28	16	TRBJ2-1	.	TGTGCCAGCAGGTCACGGACGTTGCATACCTACAATGAGCAGTTCTTC	CASRSRTLHTYNEQFF
.	TRBV5-6	12	TRBJ1-2	.	TGTGCCAGCAGCTTGGAGGGCTATGGCTACACCTTC	CASSLEGYGYTF
.	TRBV28	13	TRBJ1-6	.	TGTGCCAGCAGGACGGGAGGAAATTCACCCCTCCACTTT	CASRTGGNSPLHF
TRBD2	TRBV30	16	TRBJ2-5	few	TGTGCCTGGAGTGTTGGACTAGCGGGGACACAAGAGACCCAGTACTTC	CAWSVGLAGTQETQYF
TRBD1	TRBV6-6	16	TRBJ2-7	.	TGTGCCAGCAGCCCATCACCGGGACAGGGACTCTACGAGCAGTACTTC	CASSPSPGQGLYEQYF
.	TRBV7-9	14	TRBJ1-4	.	TGTGCCAGCAGCTTAGGGCACAGTGGTGAAAAACTGTTTTTT	CASSLGHSGEKLFF
.	TRBV7-6	12	TRBJ1-2	.	TGTGCCAGCTCCCAGGGCGACTATGGCTACACCTTC	CASSQGDYGYTF
TRBD2	TRBV4-2	21	TRBJ2-3	.	TGTGCCAGCAGCCAAACCCCCCCAAGCGGGGGGCCCACCCGGGCTACAGATACGCAGTATTTT	CASSQTPPSGGPTRATDTQYF
.	TRBV14	12	TRBJ2-2	.	TGTGCCAGCAGCCAAGAATTCGGGGAGCTGTTTTTT	CASSQEFGELFF
.	TRBV18	13	TRBJ2-5	.	TGTGCCAGCTCTCAGGGGATCGGGGAGACCCAGTACTTC	CASSQGIGETQYF
.	TRBV7-2	13	TRBJ1-1	.	TGTGCCAGCAGCTTAGTAGGGAACACTGAAGCTTTCTTT	CASSLVGNTEAFF
TRBD1	TRBV10-2	13	TRBJ1-2	.	TGCGCCAGCAGTCCGAAGGGGGCAGGTGGCTACACCTTC	CASSPKGAGGYTF
.	TRBV6-4	15	TRBJ1-4	.	TGTGCCAGCAGTGACCCGGCAGCCTCTAATGAAAAACTGTTTTTT	CASSDPAASNEKLFF
TRBD2	TRBV7-9	19	TRBJ2-5	.	TGTGCCAGCAGCTACTCGAGTTTAGGACTAGCGGGAATCCAAGAGACCCAGTACTTC	CASSYSSLGLAGIQETQYF
TRBD2	TRBV15	15	TRBJ2-1	.	TGTGCCACCAGCAGAGCCGGACTAGTTGACAATGAGCAGTTCTTC	CATSRAGLVDNEQFF
.	TRBV15	15	TRBJ1-1	.	TGTGCCACCAGCAGAGATAAGGGACAGAACACTGAAGCTTTCTTT	CATSRDKGQNTEAFF
.	TRBV7-8	15	TRBJ2-7	.	TGTGCCAGCAGCCCTGGCTATCCGCTTCCCGACGAGCAGTACTTC	CASSPGYPLPDEQYF
TRBD2	TRBV28	14	TRBJ2-7	.	TGTGCCAGCAGTTTTAATGGCGGGAGGGGTGAGCAGTACTTC	CASSFNGGRGEQYF
.	TRBV6-1	14	TRBJ1-2	.	TGTGCCAGCAGTGAATCGGACGTTAACTATGGCTACACCTTC	CASSESDVNYGYTF
.	TRBV10-3	14	TRBJ1-4	.	TGTGCCATCAGTGAGGGGTCGTCGGGTGAAAAACTGTTTTTT	CAISEGSSGEKLFF